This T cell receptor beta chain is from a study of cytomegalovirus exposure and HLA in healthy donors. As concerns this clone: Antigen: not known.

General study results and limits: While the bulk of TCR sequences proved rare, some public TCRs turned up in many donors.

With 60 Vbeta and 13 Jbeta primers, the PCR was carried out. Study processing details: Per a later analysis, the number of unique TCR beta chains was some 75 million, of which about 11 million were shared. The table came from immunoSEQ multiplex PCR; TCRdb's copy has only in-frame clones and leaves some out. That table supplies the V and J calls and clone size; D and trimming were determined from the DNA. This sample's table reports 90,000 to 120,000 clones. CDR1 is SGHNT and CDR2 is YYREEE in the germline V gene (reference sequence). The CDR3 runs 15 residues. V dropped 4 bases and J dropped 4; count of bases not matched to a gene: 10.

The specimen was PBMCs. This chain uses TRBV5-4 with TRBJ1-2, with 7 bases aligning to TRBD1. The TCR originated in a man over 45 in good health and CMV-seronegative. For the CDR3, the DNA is TGTGCCAGCAGCCCCGGACAGGTTCAGTCCTATGGCTACACCTTC. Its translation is CASSPGQVQSYGYTF.